The clone carrying this T cell receptor (beta chain) was observed at least ten times. Its antigen remains unknown. The sample's time point: patch test 2, 6 weeks after DPC sensitization. Treatment indicated: therapeutic diphenylcyclopropenone sensitization with weekly scalp DPC. TCRdb reanalysed the RACE reads using MiXCR and keeps one entry per CDR3 protein. The data hold approximately 120,000 distinct CDR3 sequences, with roughly 10% observed a single time. The data were taken from a study of human T cells and chemical hapten exposure. Regarding the study as a whole: Among TCRs, those above 1 in 1000 frequency were unaffected by DPC sensitization.

The V gene's germline CDR1 is SNHLY and CDR2 FYNNEI. This CDR3 comprises 12 residues. The V and J ends lost 7 bases and 5 bases respectively, with 10 bases between them. V usage is TRBV2 and J usage is TRBJ2-3; possible D gene TRBD2, 6 bases. Sequenced here: whole blood, sampled in connection with sensitization to the hapten diphenylcyclopropenone (DPC). This TCR came from a woman in her thirties or forties with alopecia areata. Some clones in this sample may be carry-over from other donors' samples. This CDR3 reads CASTGVGDTQYF. CDR3 nucleotide sequence: TGTGCCAGCACGGGGGTCGGAGATACGCAGTATTTT. Drawing the rest from reference TRBV2 and TRBJ2-3, the complete variable domain is EPEVTQTPSHQVTQMGQEVILRCVPISNHLYFYWYRQILGQKVEFLVSFYNNEISEKSEIFDDQFSVERPDGSNFTLKIRSTKLEDSAMYFCASTGVGDTQYFGPGTRLTVL.